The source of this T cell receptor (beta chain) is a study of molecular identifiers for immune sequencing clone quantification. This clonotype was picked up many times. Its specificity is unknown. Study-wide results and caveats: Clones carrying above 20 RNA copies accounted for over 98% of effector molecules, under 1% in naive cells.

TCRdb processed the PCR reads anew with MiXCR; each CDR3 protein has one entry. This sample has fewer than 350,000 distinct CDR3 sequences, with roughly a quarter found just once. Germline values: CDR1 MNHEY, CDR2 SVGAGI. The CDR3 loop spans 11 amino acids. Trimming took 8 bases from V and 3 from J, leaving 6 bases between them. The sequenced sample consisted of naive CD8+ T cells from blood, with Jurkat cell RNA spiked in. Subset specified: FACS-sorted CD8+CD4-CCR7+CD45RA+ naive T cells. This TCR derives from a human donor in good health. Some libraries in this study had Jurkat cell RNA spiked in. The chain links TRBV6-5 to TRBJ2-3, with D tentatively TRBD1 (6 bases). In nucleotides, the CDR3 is TGTGCCAGCCAGGGGACAGATACGCAGTATTTT. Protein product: CASQGTDTQYF.